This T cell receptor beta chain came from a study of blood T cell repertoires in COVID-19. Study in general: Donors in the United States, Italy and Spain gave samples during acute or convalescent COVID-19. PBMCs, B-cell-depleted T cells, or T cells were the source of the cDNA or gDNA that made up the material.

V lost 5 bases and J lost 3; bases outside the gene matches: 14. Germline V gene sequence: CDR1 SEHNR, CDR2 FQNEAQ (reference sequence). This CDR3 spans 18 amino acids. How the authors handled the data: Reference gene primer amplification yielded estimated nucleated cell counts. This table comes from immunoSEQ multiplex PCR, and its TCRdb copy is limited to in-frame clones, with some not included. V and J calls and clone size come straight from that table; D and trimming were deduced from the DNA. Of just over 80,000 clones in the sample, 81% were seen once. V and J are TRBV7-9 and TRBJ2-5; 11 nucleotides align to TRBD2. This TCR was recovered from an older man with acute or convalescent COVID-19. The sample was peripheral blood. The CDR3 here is CASSRGFLAGGLKETQYF. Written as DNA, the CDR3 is TGTGCCAGCAGCCGAGGTTTCCTAGCGGGAGGTTTGAAAGAGACCCAGTACTTC.